Listed below are T cell receptor beta chains from one sample, sequenced in a study of T-cell memory formation after mild COVID-19. Each CDR3 protein is one row after TCRdb ran MiXCR on the 5' RACE reads. The sample yields roughly 450,000 distinct CDR3 sequences, about 18% seen once. The source material was PBMCs or a T cell subset sorted from them (not recorded which). These receptor sequences come from an adult woman who had mild COVID-19 (a few samples of this study predate the infection). Cell type and time point are not known. The CDR3 runs from the conserved cysteine through the conserved F or W. A D gene is named only where the DNA matches it firmly. The size field is filled for only some rows; it gives once, few, many or a size class.

D gene: TRBD2; clone size: few; V gene: TRBV7-3; J gene: TRBJ2-2; CDR3 protein: CASRGTGTRNTGELFF; CDR3 DNA: TGTGCCAGCAGGGGTACCGGGACTAGGAACACCGGGGAGCTGTTTTTT
D gene: TRBD2; clone size: few; V gene: TRBV7-2; J gene: TRBJ2-7; CDR3 protein: CASSRAGGATYEQYF; CDR3 DNA: TGTGCCAGCAGCCGAGCGGGAGGCGCGACCTACGAGCAGTACTTC
D gene: NA; clone size: NA; V gene: TRBV7-9; J gene: TRBJ1-1; CDR3 protein: CASSSTDTEAFF; CDR3 DNA: TGTGCCAGCAGCTCCACGGACACTGAAGCTTTCTTT
D gene: TRBD2; clone size: few; V gene: TRBV5-4; J gene: TRBJ2-5; CDR3 protein: CASSSWGAGGLKTQYF; CDR3 DNA: TGTGCCAGCAGCTCCTGGGGAGCGGGGGGGCTGAAGACCCAGTACTTC
D gene: TRBD2; clone size: few; V gene: TRBV19; J gene: TRBJ2-7; CDR3 protein: CASSIAGTSRNYEQYF; CDR3 DNA: TGTGCCAGTAGTATAGCGGGGACTAGCAGAAACTACGAGCAGTACTTC
D gene: TRBD2; clone size: few; V gene: TRBV5-1; J gene: TRBJ2-1; CDR3 protein: CASSLAGGRDNEQFF; CDR3 DNA: TGCGCCAGCAGCTTGGCAGGCGGGAGAGACAATGAGCAGTTCTTC
D gene: NA; clone size: few; V gene: TRBV21-1; J gene: TRBJ1-5; CDR3 protein: CASWGPERKGPQHF; CDR3 DNA: TGTGCCAGCTGGGGACCCGAAAGAAAGGGGCCCCAGCATTTT
D gene: TRBD2; clone size: few; V gene: TRBV6-2/TRBV6-3; J gene: TRBJ2-3; CDR3 protein: CASSTERPGLAGDGSSTDTQYF; CDR3 DNA: TGTGCCAGCAGTACTGAACGCCCGGGACTAGCGGGAGACGGGTCGAGCACAGATACGCAGTATTTT
D gene: TRBD1; clone size: few; V gene: TRBV5-1; J gene: TRBJ2-7; CDR3 protein: CASSWVTGGGYEQYF; CDR3 DNA: TGCGCCAGCAGCTGGGTGACAGGGGGCGGTTACGAGCAGTACTTC
D gene: NA; clone size: NA; V gene: TRBV20-1; J gene: TRBJ1-4; CDR3 protein: CSAREGSGKRGEKLFF; CDR3 DNA: TGCAGTGCTAGAGAGGGGTCGGGGAAAAGAGGTGAAAAACTGTTTTTT
D gene: TRBD1; clone size: NA; V gene: TRBV5-1; J gene: TRBJ2-7; CDR3 protein: CASSPDRGQSYEQYF; CDR3 DNA: TGCGCCAGCAGCCCAGACAGGGGGCAGTCCTACGAGCAGTACTTC
D gene: TRBD1; clone size: NA; V gene: TRBV9; J gene: TRBJ2-2; CDR3 protein: CASSPGTGGMFF; CDR3 DNA: TGTGCCAGCAGCCCAGGGACAGGGGGGATGTTTTTT
D gene: NA; clone size: once; V gene: TRBV7-2; J gene: TRBJ2-3; CDR3 protein: CASSLERGGNTDTQYF; CDR3 DNA: TGTGCCAGCAGCTTAGAGAGGGGGGGAAACACAGATACGCAGTATTTT
D gene: NA; clone size: NA; V gene: TRBV6-6; J gene: TRBJ1-1; CDR3 protein: CASSYSPRTLNTEAFF; CDR3 DNA: TGTGCCAGCAGTTACTCACCGAGGACACTGAACACTGAAGCTTTCTTT
D gene: TRBD1; clone size: NA; V gene: TRBV2; J gene: TRBJ1-1; CDR3 protein: CASRETGPWDTEAFF; CDR3 DNA: TGTGCCAGCAGAGAGACAGGGCCCTGGGACACTGAAGCTTTCTTT
D gene: NA; clone size: many; V gene: TRBV5-1; J gene: TRBJ2-1; CDR3 protein: CASSLLGFSYNEQFF; CDR3 DNA: TGCGCCAGCAGCTTGTTGGGGTTTTCATACAATGAGCAGTTCTTC
D gene: NA; clone size: NA; V gene: TRBV7-8; J gene: TRBJ2-6; CDR3 protein: CASSLESPGASGANVLTF; CDR3 DNA: TGTGCCAGCAGCTTAGAGTCCCCAGGGGCCTCTGGGGCCAACGTCCTGACTTTC
D gene: NA; clone size: few; V gene: TRBV5-1; J gene: TRBJ2-1; CDR3 protein: CASVGTPLDEQFF; CDR3 DNA: TGCGCCAGCGTCGGGACACCCCTAGATGAGCAGTTCTTC
D gene: TRBD1; clone size: NA; V gene: TRBV2; J gene: TRBJ2-2; CDR3 protein: CASRGQGNKGELFF; CDR3 DNA: TGTGCCAGCAGGGGACAGGGTAACAAGGGGGAGCTGTTTTTT
D gene: TRBD1; clone size: NA; V gene: TRBV7-2; J gene: TRBJ2-1; CDR3 protein: CASRPDRRYNEQFF; CDR3 DNA: TGTGCCAGCAGGCCGGACAGGAGATACAATGAGCAGTTCTTC